These T cell receptor beta chains were read from a single sample in a study of technical replicates of blood from several donors. The repertoire was sequenced with immunoSEQ multiplex PCR; TCRdb's copy has only in-frame clones and lacks some. The repertoire has 50,000 to 80,000 clones, around 89% of them found once; the top ten carry roughly 4.2%. Sequencing was performed on PBMCs. These receptors originate from a human donor in good health. Some clones in this sample may be carry-over from other donors' samples. CDR3s include the opening cysteine and the closing phenylalanine or tryptophan. D genes are given only for firm matches.

V gene: TRBV5-1
J gene: TRBJ1-1
D gene: NA
CDR3 protein: CASSLGPGRGIEAFF

V gene: TRBV2
J gene: TRBJ2-3
D gene: TRBD2
CDR3 protein: CASSVSGRPSTDTQYF

V gene: TRBV7-2
J gene: TRBJ2-4
D gene: NA
CDR3 protein: CASSPPTDPKNIQYF

V gene: TRBV10-1
J gene: TRBJ2-5
D gene: TRBD1
CDR3 protein: CASIPSRDRGQETQYF

V gene: TRBV11-2
J gene: TRBJ2-3
D gene: NA
CDR3 protein: CASRLRQSTDTQYF

V gene: TRBV7-2
J gene: TRBJ1-1
D gene: NA
CDR3 protein: CASSLAGRTEAFF

V gene: TRBV19
J gene: TRBJ2-1
D gene: TRBD2
CDR3 protein: CASSTLRLAGGPSEQFF

V gene: TRBV7-9
J gene: TRBJ2-1
D gene: TRBD2
CDR3 protein: CASSLPPAGGYEQFF

V gene: TRBV30
J gene: TRBJ2-7
D gene: NA
CDR3 protein: CAWSVKGVGHEQYF

V gene: TRBV7-7
J gene: TRBJ2-5
D gene: TRBD2
CDR3 protein: CASTLSGTIGETQYF

V gene: TRBV12-5
J gene: TRBJ1-6
D gene: NA
CDR3 protein: CASGLNSPLHF

V gene: TRBV28
J gene: TRBJ2-2
D gene: NA
CDR3 protein: CASRGGGLASVTGELFF

V gene: TRBV5-1
J gene: TRBJ1-4
D gene: NA
CDR3 protein: CASSLVAGNEKLFF

V gene: TRBV10-3
J gene: TRBJ2-5
D gene: NA
CDR3 protein: CAISELAEETQYF

V gene: TRBV9
J gene: TRBJ2-3
D gene: TRBD2
CDR3 protein: CASSVGAGGPPDTQYF

V gene: TRBV7-3
J gene: TRBJ1-4
D gene: TRBD1
CDR3 protein: CASSLTGTANEKLFF

V gene: TRBV19
J gene: TRBJ2-2
D gene: TRBD2
CDR3 protein: CASSTGLAGELFF

V gene: TRBV6-5
J gene: TRBJ1-2
D gene: NA
CDR3 protein: CASSYSGRANYGYTF

V gene: TRBV7-6
J gene: TRBJ2-2
D gene: TRBD2
CDR3 protein: CASSISGGSGTGELFF

V gene: TRBV7-2
J gene: TRBJ2-3
D gene: NA
CDR3 protein: CASSLRASTDTQYF

V gene: TRBV6-1
J gene: TRBJ2-2
D gene: NA
CDR3 protein: CASSEILGGLNTGELFF

V gene: TRBV7-9
J gene: TRBJ2-7
D gene: TRBD1
CDR3 protein: CASSADRGTYEQYF

V gene: TRBV7-6
J gene: TRBJ2-7
D gene: TRBD2
CDR3 protein: CASSTLAGTYEQYF

V gene: TRBV2
J gene: TRBJ2-3
D gene: TRBD2
CDR3 protein: CASSPGTRASAQYF

V gene: TRBV5-4
J gene: TRBJ2-5
D gene: NA
CDR3 protein: CASSRDRSTGETQYF

V gene: TRBV19
J gene: TRBJ2-7
D gene: TRBD1
CDR3 protein: CASSSWGQGLEYEQYF

V gene: TRBV7-3
J gene: TRBJ1-1
D gene: NA
CDR3 protein: CASSLNQGTEAFF

V gene: TRBV6-1
J gene: TRBJ2-2
D gene: TRBD2
CDR3 protein: CASSGGRPDTGELFF

V gene: TRBV6-6
J gene: TRBJ2-7
D gene: NA
CDR3 protein: CASSYEWGAYEQYF

V gene: TRBV18
J gene: TRBJ1-1
D gene: TRBD1
CDR3 protein: CASSPFTGGTEAFF

V gene: TRBV4-3
J gene: TRBJ2-1
D gene: NA
CDR3 protein: CASSQNRDGSEQFF

V gene: TRBV29-1
J gene: TRBJ2-7
D gene: NA
CDR3 protein: CSVEQTTEQYF

V gene: TRBV10-3
J gene: TRBJ2-7
D gene: TRBD2
CDR3 protein: CAISDVAGGTTAYEQYF

V gene: TRBV15
J gene: TRBJ2-5
D gene: NA
CDR3 protein: CATSRDWNGGETQYF

V gene: TRBV19
J gene: TRBJ1-6
D gene: NA
CDR3 protein: CASSLRTVNNSPLHF

V gene: TRBV4-2
J gene: TRBJ1-3
D gene: NA
CDR3 protein: CASSPTRGGLSGNTIYF

V gene: TRBV7-8
J gene: TRBJ1-5
D gene: TRBD1
CDR3 protein: CASSFATGHQPQHF

V gene: TRBV27
J gene: TRBJ1-6
D gene: TRBD1
CDR3 protein: CASSSPAGTGHEGLHF

V gene: TRBV15
J gene: TRBJ1-1
D gene: NA
CDR3 protein: CATSRDREGNTEAFF

V gene: TRBV7-2
J gene: TRBJ1-1
D gene: NA
CDR3 protein: CASSLLSVMNTEAFF

V gene: TRBV5-4
J gene: TRBJ1-6
D gene: NA
CDR3 protein: CASSRQTGSPLHF

V gene: TRBV6-5
J gene: TRBJ1-1
D gene: NA
CDR3 protein: CASSYRDATEAFF

V gene: TRBV6-5
J gene: TRBJ1-2
D gene: TRBD1
CDR3 protein: CASSSRQGHYGYTF

V gene: TRBV5-6
J gene: TRBJ1-2
D gene: NA
CDR3 protein: CASSLGQYHYGYTF

V gene: TRBV7-2
J gene: TRBJ1-3
D gene: TRBD1
CDR3 protein: CASSLATGSNTIYF

V gene: TRBV4-2
J gene: TRBJ1-5
D gene: NA
CDR3 protein: CASSQDPGNNQPQHF

V gene: TRBV6-5
J gene: TRBJ2-1
D gene: TRBD1
CDR3 protein: CASSLSTGQWEQFF

V gene: TRBV5-1
J gene: TRBJ2-7
D gene: NA
CDR3 protein: CASSEEGSSYEQYF

V gene: TRBV7-9
J gene: TRBJ1-2
D gene: TRBD1
CDR3 protein: CASSYDRGGGYTF

V gene: TRBV4-2
J gene: TRBJ1-3
D gene: NA
CDR3 protein: CASSQEVRPSGNTIYF

V gene: TRBV7-9
J gene: TRBJ1-6
D gene: NA
CDR3 protein: CASIKGGSLHF

V gene: TRBV7-3
J gene: TRBJ1-3
D gene: NA
CDR3 protein: CASSLNRAGNTIYF

V gene: TRBV4-2
J gene: TRBJ2-4
D gene: NA
CDR3 protein: CASSQEVGDKKNIQYF

V gene: TRBV7-2
J gene: TRBJ1-1
D gene: NA
CDR3 protein: CASSLVARGGTEAFF

V gene: TRBV30
J gene: TRBJ2-3
D gene: TRBD2
CDR3 protein: CASGGGGRVTDTQYF

V gene: TRBV7-9
J gene: TRBJ2-5
D gene: TRBD1
CDR3 protein: CASSATGTGIQETQYF

V gene: TRBV19
J gene: TRBJ1-5
D gene: NA
CDR3 protein: CASSTHEGVNQPQHF